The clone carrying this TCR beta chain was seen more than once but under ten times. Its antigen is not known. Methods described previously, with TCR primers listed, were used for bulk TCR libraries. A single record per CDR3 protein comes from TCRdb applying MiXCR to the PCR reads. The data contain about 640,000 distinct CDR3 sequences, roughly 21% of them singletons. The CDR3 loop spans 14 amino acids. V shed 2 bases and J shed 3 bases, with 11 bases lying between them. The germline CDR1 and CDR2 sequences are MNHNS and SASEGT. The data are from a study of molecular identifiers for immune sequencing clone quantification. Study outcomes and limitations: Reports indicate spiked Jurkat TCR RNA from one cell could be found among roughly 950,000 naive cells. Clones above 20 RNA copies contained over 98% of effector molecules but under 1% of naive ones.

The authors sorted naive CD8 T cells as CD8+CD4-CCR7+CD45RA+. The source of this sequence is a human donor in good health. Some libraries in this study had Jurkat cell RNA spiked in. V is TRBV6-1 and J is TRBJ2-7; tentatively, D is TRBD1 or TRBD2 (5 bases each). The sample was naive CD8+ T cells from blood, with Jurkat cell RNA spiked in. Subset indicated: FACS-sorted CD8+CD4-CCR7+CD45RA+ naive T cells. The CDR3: CASSEFGTDYEQYF. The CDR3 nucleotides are TGTGCCAGCAGTGAATTTGGGACGGACTACGAGCAGTACTTC.